These T cell receptor beta chains were read from a single sample in a study of T cell repertoires in cytomegalovirus infection. TCRdb re-derived calls from the reads in MiXCR, one entry per CDR3 protein. Here the sample spans 290,000 or so distinct CDR3 sequences, about 25% being singletons. Sequencing input: PBMCs. These receptors came from a human donor in good health (CMV status not recorded). Some clones in this sample may be carry-over from other donors' samples. The CDR3 runs from the conserved cysteine through the conserved F or W. The size field is filled for only some rows; it gives once, few, many or a size class.

j_call clone_size v_call cdr3_aa
TRBJ2-1 few TRBV6-6 CASSYATSGRREQFF
TRBJ2-3 few TRBV19 CASRPRASTDTQYF
TRBJ2-2 - TRBV7-3 CASSRGGIGANTGELFF
TRBJ2-5 - TRBV6-2/TRBV6-3 CASSSGQGTAETQYF
TRBJ1-1 few TRBV2 CASSNRGREAFF
TRBJ2-7 - TRBV20-1 CRAPSGSSYEQYF
TRBJ1-2 - TRBV11-2 CASSTRAGHALWGYTF
TRBJ2-2 few TRBV6-6 CASKGRGGPSNTGELFF
TRBJ2-5 few TRBV28 CASSSSGQGPETQYF
TRBJ1-2 few TRBV7-8 CASSLGSDNYGYTF
TRBJ1-1 - TRBV30 CAWSGWNTEAFF
TRBJ2-7 many TRBV7-2 CASSLREGAYEQYF
TRBJ2-1 few TRBV10-3 CAISEFFAGHNEQFF
TRBJ2-2 few TRBV29-1 CSGRSRVTGELFF
TRBJ2-2 - TRBV4-3 CASSQDDRGANTGELFF
TRBJ1-2 - TRBV19 CASSSTAAVTGYTF
TRBJ1-2 - TRBV29-1 CSVEGQSNGYTF
TRBJ2-5 - TRBV2 CASSLGQGVETQYF
TRBJ2-1 - TRBV20-1 CSADRLSNEQFF
TRBJ1-5 - TRBV28 CASSSDRASQHF
TRBJ1-1 many TRBV7-2 CASSAKTLLGAEAFF
TRBJ1-1 - TRBV7-2 CASSGRTGWNTEAFF
TRBJ2-7 - TRBV18 CASSPGTGFAYEQYF
TRBJ2-1 - TRBV2 CASSVNEQFF
TRBJ2-7 once TRBV6-5 CASSYVGPVLSYEQYF
TRBJ2-7 many TRBV7-2 CASSLARSYEQYF
TRBJ2-2 few TRBV12-3/TRBV12-4 CASSFGRRGLANFRRTGELFF
TRBJ2-5 - TRBV20-1 CSAADGERGGETQYF
TRBJ1-1 many TRBV7-2 CASSQYTEAFF
TRBJ2-7 - TRBV7-2 CASSLGVSATYEQYF
TRBJ2-4 few TRBV11-2 CASSLNVRVAKNIQYF
TRBJ2-1 - TRBV6-2/TRBV6-3 CASSEEGPRGEQFF
TRBJ1-1 - TRBV19 CASSSGRTGVAFF
TRBJ1-6 few TRBV2 CASSLWTDLWDNSPLHF
TRBJ2-3 many TRBV12-3/TRBV12-4 CASRGRHGLAGPDTQYF
TRBJ1-5 - TRBV30 CAWSVRGRGNQPQHF
TRBJ2-1 few TRBV7-8 CASSPLERNTNEQFF
TRBJ1-6 once TRBV25-1 CASSGTYPSPLHF
TRBJ1-5 - TRBV6-6 CASRYSGAMGNQPQHF
TRBJ2-1 - TRBV20-1 CSASDPRGRYNEQFF
TRBJ1-5 few TRBV29-1 CSVAQGANQPQHF
TRBJ2-7 - TRBV10-3 CAISELAVSYEQYF
TRBJ1-2 few TRBV11-2 CASSFASSAYGYTF
TRBJ2-7 few TRBV28 CASSTGPYEQYF
TRBJ2-4 many TRBV7-2 CASSLRQLAKNIQYF
TRBJ1-4 few TRBV5-1 CASSLSVIATNEKLFF